One sample yielded the 21 T cell receptor beta chains listed below, sequenced in a study of regulatory T cells in long-lasting Graves disease. Time point indicated: newly diagnosed GD, antithyroid drugs for less than 3 months. PBMC RNA was the source of the TCR library. TCR beta libraries were built with iRepertoire HTBI primers and Arm-PCR of CDR3 regions. In TCRdb, the multiplex PCR reads were re-called with MiXCR into one record per CDR3 protein. The sample has about 350,000 distinct CDR3 sequences, roughly a sixth seen once. These data also featured in a second study, about T cells in Graves' hyperthyroidism and ophthalmopathy.

The source was peripheral blood mononuclear cells (PBMCs), collected at new diagnosis, from a patient treated with antithyroid drugs. The receptors stem from a man aged 40-50 years with Graves disease.

This clonotype occurred many times. V is TRBV6-2 or TRBV6-3 and J is TRBJ2-7; unclear D gene. The CDR3 runs to 11 residues. The germline V and J ends were trimmed by 5 bases and 6 bases, with 8 bases remaining between them. Germline CDR1 MNHEY, CDR2 SVGEGT. The CDR3, as DNA: TGTGCCAGCAGTCTCGCTAGCGAGCAGTACTTC. Its protein is CASSLASEQYF.

This clonotype was picked up many times. The chain joins TRBV28 to TRBJ2-7; tentatively, D is TRBD1 (5 bases). Germline values: CDR1 MDHEN, CDR2 SYDVKM. Trimming took 3 bases from V and 10 from J, leaving 13 bases between them. This CDR3 comprises 12 residues. The CDR3 sequence: CASSLTVFRQYF. The CDR3 DNA sequence: TGTGCCAGCAGTTTGACAGTCTTCCGTCAGTACTTC.

The chain joins TRBV2 to TRBJ2-1; the match to TRBD2 covers 11 bases. The V segment lost 6 bases and the J segment 7 bases; nucleotides outside the gene matches: 5. Germline V gene sequence: CDR1 SNHLY, CDR2 FYNNEI. The CDR3 loop spans 14 amino acids. The CDR3 region is CASSPSGGRNEQFF. The DNA of the CDR3 is TGTGCCAGCAGCCCTAGCGGGGGGAGGAATGAGCAGTTCTTC.

The sample holds many counts of this clonotype. The V and J genes are TRBV7-2 and TRBJ2-7, with 7 bases aligning to TRBD2. V gave up 4 bases and J gave up 5 bases; unmatched junction bases: 8. The CDR3 is made up of 14 amino acids. The germline V gene encodes CDR1 SGHTA and CDR2 FQGNSA. This chain's CDR3 is CASSSRTSSHEQYF. The CDR3 DNA sequence: TGTGCCAGCAGCTCCAGGACTAGTTCCCACGAGCAGTACTTC.

The table lists this clonotype with many counts. V usage is TRBV27 and J usage is TRBJ2-3, with TRBD2 matching 12 bases. This CDR3 region has 18 residues. V was pared by 4 bases and J by 3 bases, with 11 bases of the junction left unmatched. Germline CDR1 reads MNHEY; CDR2 reads SMNVEV (reference sequence). The CDR3 spells CASSSLWTSGAGTDTQYF. As DNA, the CDR3 is TGTGCCAGCAGTTCCCTATGGACTAGCGGGGCCGGAACAGATACGCAGTATTTT.

This clonotype was observed at least ten times. This sequence joins TRBV7-2 and TRBJ2-1; TRBD2 matches at 8 bases. Germline CDR1 and CDR2: SGHTA and FQGNSA. J was trimmed by 1 base and V by 1 base; bases with no gene match: 9. This CDR3 has 18 residues. This CDR3 reads CASSLGPPGLGSYNEQFF. DNA for the CDR3: TGTGCCAGCAGCTTAGGCCCTCCGGGACTAGGGTCCTACAATGAGCAGTTCTTC. Based on the CDR3 plus reference TRBV7-2 and TRBJ2-1, the full variable domain is GAGVSQSPSNKVTEKGKDVELRCDPISGHTALYWYRQSLGQGLEFLIYFQGNSAPDKSGLPSDRFSAERTGGSVSTLTIQRTQQEDSAVYLCASSLGPPGLGSYNEQFFGPGTRLTVL.

This clonotype was detected ten times or more. This chain links TRBV2 with TRBJ2-5; possible D gene TRBD2, 5 bases. Germline V CDR1 and CDR2: SNHLY, FYNNEI. V lost 7 bases, J lost 6 bases, and 18 bases lay in between. The CDR3 runs to 14 residues. CDR3 region: CASKWEPSGKTQYF. CDR3 nucleotide sequence: TGTGCCAGCAAGTGGGAACCCTCCGGGAAGACCCAGTACTTC.

The table lists this clonotype with many counts. The rearrangement joins TRBV27 to TRBJ1-2; 10 bases match TRBD1. CDR1 MNHEY and CDR2 SMNVEV come from the germline V gene (reference sequence). The CDR3 is 16 amino acids. V shed 5 bases and J 0 bases; nucleotides not matched to a gene: 6. This CDR3 reads CASSKGQGRSNYGYTF. For the CDR3, the DNA is TGTGCCAGCAGTAAGGGACAGGGGAGGTCTAACTATGGCTACACCTTC.

Remarks on this clonotype: This could be a read error, since a much larger clone is one nucleotide away. The chain links TRBV3-1 to TRBJ2-2; 11 positions match TRBD1. Germline V CDR1 and CDR2: LGHDT, YNNKEL (reference sequence). Unmatched junction bases numbered 1, after V lost 1 base and J lost 9 bases. This CDR3 has 14 amino acids. This chain's CDR3 is CASSQGTGGRELFF. CDR3 in DNA: TGTGCCAGCAGCCAAGGGACAGGGGGCCGGGAGCTGTTTTTT.

The chain is built from TRBV7-9 and TRBJ2-7; 7 positions match TRBD1. The V segment lost 4 bases and the J segment 6 bases; nucleotides outside the gene matches: 9. CDR1 is SEHNR and CDR2 is FQNEAQ in the germline V gene (reference sequence). The CDR3 is 14 residues long. CDR3 nucleotide sequence: TGTGCCAGCAGCTCGACCCCGGGACAGCCCGAGCAGTACTTC. This translates into CASSSTPGQPEQYF.

This clonotype was detected a few times. It is likely a read error: a sequence one base away is far more abundant. The CDR3 here is CAWGRQVYNEQYF. In DNA form, the CDR3 reads TGTGCCTGGGGAAGACAGGTTTACAATGAGCAGTACTTC. The rearrangement uses TRBV30 and TRBJ2-5; D might be TRBD1 (6 bases). In germline, CDR1 is GTSNPN, CDR2 SVGIG (reference sequence). Trimming removed 5 bases at V and 11 bases at J, with 21 bases between. CDR3 length: 13 amino acids.

At least ten counts were recorded for this clonotype. The V call is TRBV12-3 or TRBV12-4, the J call TRBJ2-1, with 9 bases lining up with TRBD1. Losses at the gene ends were 6 bases for V and 2 bases for J; bases not matched to a gene: 2. The CDR3 has 14 residues. CDR3 coding DNA: TGTGCCAGCAGGGGGACAGGGCCCTACAATGAGCAGTTCTTC. It yields the protein CASRGTGPYNEQFF.

V is TRBV4-3 and J is TRBJ2-2; D is unresolved. The CDR3 contains 15 residues. Germline V lookup: CDR1 LGHNA, CDR2 YSLEER. V lost 0 bases and J 4 bases, leaving 9 bases between the germline ends. CDR3 coding DNA: TGCGCCAGCAGCCAAGACCCCAAGGGCACCGGGGAGCTGTTTTTT. Protein: CASSQDPKGTGELFF.

The CDR3 DNA sequence: TGCAGTGCTAGAGAGTTGCGAGGGGGCTTGTACGAGCAGTACTTC. It is translated as CSARELRGGLYEQYF. The genes are TRBV20-1 and TRBJ2-7; 7 nucleotides align to TRBD1. Germline V gives CDR1 DFQATT, CDR2 SNEGSKA (reference sequence). This CDR3 comprises 15 residues. After removal of 0 bases from V and 4 bases from J, the junction contained 9 bases not matched to a gene.

This clonotype was observed a few times. The V call is TRBV7-8, the J call TRBJ2-1; TRBD2 matches at 12 bases. Germline V gives CDR1 SGHVS, CDR2 FQNEAQ. Germline trimming cut 6 bases from V and 8 bases from J; bases unmatched to any gene: 5. This CDR3 contains 14 residues. CDR3: CASRPSGGAYEQFF. CDR3 DNA sequence: TGTGCCAGCAGGCCTAGCGGGGGGGCGTATGAGCAGTTCTTC.

This clonotype came up a few times. This chain joins TRBV12-3 or TRBV12-4 and TRBJ1-3; TRBD1 aligns across 7 bases. The CDR3 runs to 13 residues. V shed 7 bases and J 8 bases; nucleotides not matched to a gene: 8. As DNA, the CDR3 is TGTGCCAGCACCGGGACAGCCAGAGACACCATATATTTT. It translates to CASTGTARDTIYF.

This clonotype was recorded at least ten times. This chain joins TRBV15 and TRBJ1-2; 11 nucleotides align to TRBD1. The CDR3 is 15 residues long. Germline V lookup: CDR1 LNHNV, CDR2 YYDKDF (reference sequence). After removal of 4 bases from V and 4 bases from J, the junction contained 5 bases not matched to a gene. The CDR3 DNA follows: TGTGCCACCAGCACCGGACAGGGGGCCCCCTATGGCTACACCTTC. This gives the protein CATSTGQGAPYGYTF.

This clonotype was seen at least ten times. At one end, the junction sequence differs from germline, possibly due to a read error. This chain joins TRBV20-1 and TRBJ2-7; 8 bases line up with TRBD1. Germline V gene lookup returns CDR1 DFQATT and CDR2 SNEGSKA (reference sequence). This CDR3 region has 13 residues. In DNA form, the CDR3 reads TGCAGTGCTACGACAGGGGCTAAGTCCGAGCAGTACTTT. Its translation is CSATTGAKSEQYF.

The J gene is TRBJ2-5, the V gene TRBV4-2, with 9 bases aligning to TRBD1. The DNA matches TRBJ2-1 better at its end, which makes the J call doubtful. The CDR3 totals 16 residues. Germline CDR1 is LGHNA and CDR2 is YNFKEQ. CDR3 coding DNA: TGTGCCAGCAGCCAAGAGGAGGGGACAGGGTTCAATGAGCAGTTCTTC. Translated: CASSQEEGTGFNEQFF.

Ten or more counts support this clonotype. The chain carries TRBV11-3 and TRBJ2-7, with D possibly TRBD1 on 6 matching bases. The V gene's germline CDR1 is SGHNT and CDR2 YENEEA. Trimming shortened V by 2 bases and J by 2 bases, and 16 bases separated the two germline ends. The CDR3 covers 16 residues. The CDR3, as DNA: TGTGCCAGCAGCTTATCGGGGACAATGGGCCCCTACGAGCAGTACTTC. Amino acid sequence: CASSLSGTMGPYEQYF.

V is TRBV7-9 and J is TRBJ2-3; 10 positions agree with TRBD1. The CDR3 spans 14 residues. The germline V gene has CDR1 SEHNR and CDR2 FQNEAQ (reference sequence). J lost 6 bases, V lost 8 bases, and 8 bases had no gene match. The CDR3 here is CASGDRGGMDTQYF. The CDR3 DNA is TGTGCCAGCGGGGACAGGGGAGGGATGGATACGCAGTATTTT.